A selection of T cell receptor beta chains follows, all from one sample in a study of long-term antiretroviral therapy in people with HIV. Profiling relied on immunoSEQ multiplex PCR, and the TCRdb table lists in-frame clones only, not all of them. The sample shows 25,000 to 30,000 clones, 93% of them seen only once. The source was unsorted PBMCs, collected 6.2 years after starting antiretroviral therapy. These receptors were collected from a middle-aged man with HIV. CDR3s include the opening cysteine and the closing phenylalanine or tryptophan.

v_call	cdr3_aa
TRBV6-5	CASSYLLDSSYEQYF
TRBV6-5	CASSWGTAGANVLTF
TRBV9	CASSPRAWGQETQYF
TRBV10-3	CATQTRGNTIYF
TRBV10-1	CASTWRGNKYQETQYF
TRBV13	CASSLDAGLAGGETQYF
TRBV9	CASSVGGFPGMNTEAFF
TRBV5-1	CASSLRGPRGNEQFF
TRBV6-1	CASTLIAGGQETQYF
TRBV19	CASRDRTLAKNIQYF
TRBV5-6	CASSLFGTQTYEQYF
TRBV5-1	CASSVQAGFTGELFF
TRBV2	CASKNGGAPNTEAFF
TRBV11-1	CASTPPGSGEQYF
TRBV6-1	CASSGVGELFF
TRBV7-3	CASSARGSGANVLTF
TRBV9	CASSQGQGTYEQYF
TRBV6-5	CASSYEGRKAFF
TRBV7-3	CASSLSRGQFNEQFF
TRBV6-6	CASSAIAGGPYNEQFF
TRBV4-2	CASSPRGQAALQETQYF
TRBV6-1	CASTRKSGVSEKLFF
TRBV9	CASSPQNSGSGEQYF
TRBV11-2	CASSGQGAEGEKLFF
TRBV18	CASSLLGQGANGYTF
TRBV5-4	CASSTGAGSDYGYTF
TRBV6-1	CASSWTGGIDQPQHF
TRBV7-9	CASSLARETFF
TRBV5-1	CASSLEGAPYEQYF
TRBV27	CASRGLAGYNEQFF
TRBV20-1	CSASPVDTQYF
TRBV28	CASSLPAANTGELFF
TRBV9	CASSVGGPSTDTQYF
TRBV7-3	CASSPTGDYGYTF
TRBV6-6	CASSYSAASTDTQYF
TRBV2	CASSDLVSGNEQFF
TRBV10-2	CASSETGRAPGEQYF
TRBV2	CASSFTGDNEKLFF
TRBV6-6	CASSPGTGHTGELFF
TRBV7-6	CASSHRDRVYEQYF
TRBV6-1	CASSAQGAVTEAFF
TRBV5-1	CASSPGGGVQTQYF
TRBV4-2	CASSQDPLTLFGGYTF
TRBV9	CASSPRQELGYEQYF
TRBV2	CASTGSINTEAFF
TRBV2	CASSTGTSSYNEQFF
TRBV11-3	CASSPREGSYEQYF
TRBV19	CASSRAGSTDTQYF
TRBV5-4	CASSSGATIGQETQYF
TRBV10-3	CAISEGLGREIYGYTF
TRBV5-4	CASSLTGRGLTEETQYF
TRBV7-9	CASSWEGSDTQYF
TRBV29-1	CSVAAGDQPQHF
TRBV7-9	CASSFKRELIDTQYF
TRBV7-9	CASSLDAGANEQFF
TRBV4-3	CASSPVAAGDNYGYTF
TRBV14	CASSQDLAGDSYEQYF
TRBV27	CASKVPNSYEQYF
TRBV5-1	CASNPGLNTDTQYF